A selection of T cell receptor beta chains follows, all from one sample in a study of T-cell memory formation after mild COVID-19. TCRdb independently ran MiXCR on the 5' RACE reads; one entry per CDR3 protein. The sample consists of approximately 340,000 distinct CDR3 sequences, approximately 15% of them appearing once. Input material: PBMCs or a T cell subset sorted from them (not recorded which). Receptor source: a man younger than 30 who had mild COVID-19 (a few samples of this study predate the infection). Cell type and time point are not known. CDR3s include the opening cysteine and the closing phenylalanine or tryptophan. The order of the fields is D gene, CDR3 length, V gene, clone size, J gene, CDR3 DNA, CDR3 protein. D genes are given only for firm matches. Clone size is stated in some rows and not others, as once, few, many or a class when expanded.

>.|14|TRBV5-1|few|TRBJ1-1
TGCGCCAGCAGCCCCAGTTGGGCGGCTGATGAAGCTTTCTTT
CASSPSWAADEAFF
>.|12|TRBV5-5|.|TRBJ1-2
TGTGCCAGCAGCCACCTGCACTTACCGCAGACCTTC
CASSHLHLPQTF
>.|13|TRBV25-1|many|TRBJ2-7
TGTGCCAGCAGGCCCGGGAGCTCCTACGAGCAGTACTTC
CASRPGSSYEQYF
>TRBD1|14|TRBV12-5|.|TRBJ1-1
TGTGCTAGTGGTTTTGGGACAGGGATCACTGAAGCTTTCTTT
CASGFGTGITEAFF
>.|19|TRBV3-1|.|TRBJ1-1
TGTGCCAGCAGCCAAACCCTACAGGGCTTCCCTCGATTGAGCACTGAAGCTTTCTTT
CASSQTLQGFPRLSTEAFF
>.|15|TRBV28|.|TRBJ1-2
TGTGCCAGCAGTTTACTCCCCGACGGATCCTATGGCTACACCTTC
CASSLLPDGSYGYTF
>TRBD2|15|TRBV10-3|few|TRBJ2-7
TGTGCCACGGGGGGGTCAAACGACAGAAAAGGAGAGCAGTACTTC
CATGGSNDRKGEQYF
>.|14|TRBV15|.|TRBJ2-3
TGTGCCACCAGGCCCGGCAGGGAATCAGATACGCAGTATTTT
CATRPGRESDTQYF
>TRBD1|15|TRBV15|.|TRBJ2-2
TGTGCCACCAGCAGAGCAGGGGGCAACACCGGGGAGCTGTTTTTT
CATSRAGGNTGELFF
>.|13|TRBV2|few|TRBJ2-1
TGTGCCAGCAGCCGGGACATGCTCAATGAGCAGTTCTTC
CASSRDMLNEQFF
>.|13|TRBV3-1|.|TRBJ2-1
TGTGCCAGCAGCCAAGACAGGGGCGATGAGCAGTTCTTC
CASSQDRGDEQFF
>.|13|TRBV10-3|.|TRBJ1-2
TGTGCCATCAGTGATGTGTCGGACTATGGCTACACCTTC
CAISDVSDYGYTF
>.|16|TRBV7-2|.|TRBJ1-5
TGTGCCAGCAGCTTACGGACAGCCTATAGCAATCAGCCCCAGCATTTT
CASSLRTAYSNQPQHF
>.|14|TRBV28|.|TRBJ1-1
TGTGCCAGCAGTTTATTAAGGGTGAGCACTGAAGCTTTCTTT
CASSLLRVSTEAFF
>.|13|TRBV12-3/TRBV12-4|.|TRBJ2-5
TGTGCCAGCAATACACGGGGGTATGAGACCCAGTACTTC
CASNTRGYETQYF
>TRBD1|15|TRBV20-1|few|TRBJ1-1
TGCAGTGCGGCACCGGGACAGGGATCGGACACTGAAGCTTTCTTT
CSAAPGQGSDTEAFF
>TRBD1|15|TRBV4-1|.|TRBJ1-2
TGCGCCAGCAGCCAGGACAGGGTTTCGAGCTATGGCTACACCTTC
CASSQDRVSSYGYTF
>.|12|TRBV12-3/TRBV12-4|.|TRBJ2-1
TGTGCCAGCAGTCCTCTGGCAAATGAGCAGTTCTTC
CASSPLANEQFF
>.|16|TRBV10-3|few|TRBJ1-1
TGTGCCATCAGTGGCCGGGACGGCGGCATCCACACTGAAGCTTTCTTT
CAISGRDGGIHTEAFF
>.|17|TRBV5-6|.|TRBJ2-6
TGTGCCAGCACCCCCCGTGAAGGGATCTCTGGGGCCAACGTCCTGACTTTC
CASTPREGISGANVLTF
>.|15|TRBV10-3|.|TRBJ2-1
TGTGCCACCGGGGTCGCGTCGGCGGTTTACAATGAGCAGTTCTTC
CATGVASAVYNEQFF
>.|13|TRBV6-6|few|TRBJ1-1
TGTGCCAGCACCTCAGATTGGGCCACTGAAGCTTTCTTT
CASTSDWATEAFF
>.|15|TRBV27|few|TRBJ2-3
TGTGCCAGCAGTTTATCGCGACAGAGCACAGATACGCAGTATTTT
CASSLSRQSTDTQYF
>.|13|TRBV5-4|.|TRBJ1-6
TGTGCCATCAGACGGGAGCGGGATTCACCCCTCCACTTT
CAIRRERDSPLHF
>.|15|TRBV6-6|many|TRBJ2-7
TGTGCCAGCAGGGGGGCGGGCGGGCCCACCTACGAGCAGTACTTC
CASRGAGGPTYEQYF
>.|14|TRBV11-2|.|TRBJ1-2
TGTGCCAGCAGCTCGGGAGTAGGGGACTATGGCTACACCTTC
CASSSGVGDYGYTF
>.|14|TRBV12-3/TRBV12-4|.|TRBJ2-1
TGTGCCAGCAGTTTAAACAGGGGTAGCGGTGAGCAGTTCTTC
CASSLNRGSGEQFF
>.|13|TRBV5-1|.|TRBJ2-3
TGCGCCAGCAGACGATTCGGGACAGATACGCAGTATTTT
CASRRFGTDTQYF
>.|15|TRBV24-1|few|TRBJ1-5
TGTGCCACCAGTGATTCTGGACAGCTTAATCAGCCCCAGCATTTT
CATSDSGQLNQPQHF
>.|14|TRBV6-5|few|TRBJ2-3
TGTGCCAGCAGTTACACCCTAGCTGGAGATACGCAGTATTTT
CASSYTLAGDTQYF
>TRBD1|17|TRBV7-9|.|TRBJ1-5
TGTGCCAGCAGCTTCGTCCTTGGACAGGGTAGCAATCAGCCCCAGCATTTT
CASSFVLGQGSNQPQHF
>.|16|TRBV11-2|.|TRBJ2-2
TGTGCCAGCAGCTTAGTTCGTGTTGGGCTCGCCGGGGAGCTGTTTTTT
CASSLVRVGLAGELFF
>TRBD2|16|TRBV7-2|.|TRBJ2-7
TGTGCCAGCAGCTTAAGGTCTGGCGGGGGGGCTTACGAGCAGTACTTC
CASSLRSGGGAYEQYF
>.|14|TRBV11-1|few|TRBJ2-2
TGTGCCAGCACCCCCTTCGCTAACACCGGGGAGCTGTTTTTT
CASTPFANTGELFF